The entry below describes one T cell receptor beta chain. This clone occurred once. Its antigen is currently not known. The record has no base qualities; no much larger clone is one base away. The CDR3 regions of human TCRbeta chains were analyzed by immunosequencing. In the authors' own workflow: TCRs in the repertoires were compared against a reference library of SARS-CoV-2-specific TCRs that had been generated with the MIRA antigen-specificity platform. Breadth meant the fraction of unique TCRs that were SARS-CoV-2-associated, whereas depth meant the fraction of total T cells that were SARS-CoV-2-associated. Using the MIRA data, each spike-specific TCR was mapped to the spike region that the TCR reacts to and placed in a CD4 or CD8 class. Log10-transformed breadth and depth values were compared by one-way ANOVA with Sidak's multiple comparisons tests. As stored in TCRdb, this immuneACCESS dataset retains in-frame rearrangements with V and J assigned. A fraction of the clones does not appear; measured against another copy, unresolved V genes explain less than half of the discrepancy, and the remainder lacks a known reason. D and trimming were read from the DNA, whereas the V and J calls and clone size are those reported in that table. The sample table contains some 88,000 clones; only one count was recorded for about nine tenths of them. The ten largest account for 5% to 6% of the sample.

This sample is part of a study of T cell responses to AZD1222 COVID-19 vaccine (dated by TCRdb to about 2021). At the level of the whole study: TCR sequencing was performed for 230 to 250 trial participants, of whom around 210 were given two doses of AZD1222 and around 26 were given two doses of MenACWY control vaccine. Trial participants were enrolled by age into 18-55, 56-69 and 70-plus year subgroups, with roughly 150, 30 and 60 TCR-sequenced participants respectively. Points the paper makes about the study in general: Participants were mostly white British, with more females than males. The authors suggested clonal diversity may have been underestimated. After two AZD1222 doses, spike-specific TCR breadth and depth were significantly higher than at day 0 and than in MenACWY recipients. The 56-69-year group was small, and its depth increase did not reach significance, likely because of low power. Nearly half of unique spike-specific TCRs reportedly recognized epitopes outside regions mutated in the B.1.351 and B.1.1.7 variants. Because no samples from the day 14 peak response were available, repertoires could be characterized only after the peak T cell response. Conclusions about previously exposed vaccinees are limited, since just a handful of AZD1222 recipients were seropositive for SARS-CoV-2 at baseline. The vaccine-associated CD4 TCRs covered the entire spike protein, and the dominant responses fell in regions 160-218 and 743-854.

Reading the label with the study, this specimen's time point is: about 28 days (+/-7) after the second vaccine dose. AZD1222 recipients with second doses at about 4 weeks or about 12 weeks were pooled, because spike-specific TCR depth and breadth did not differ between schedules. Samples from vaccinated people were obtained from the UK trials COV001 and COV002, which included a single-blind randomized controlled phase 2/3 trial of AZD1222 (ChAdOx1 nCoV-19) in healthy adults. For TCRbeta chain sequencing, PBMC samples were collected from trial participants at day 0 and at day 28 after the second dose. The CDR3, cysteine through phenylalanine, is 15 amino acids long. The entry retains the CDR3 DNA only, 45 bases that are in frame from base 1. From a lookup of the germline V gene (reference sequence), CDR1 and CDR2 are LNHDA and SQIVND. V ends up 5 bases short and J 6 bases short, with an unmatched junction base count of 9.

The rearrangement combines TRBV19 with TRBJ1-5, and TRBD1 aligns with 8 junction nucleotides. The TCR originated in an adult who received the AZD1222 COVID-19 vaccine. The sample here was peripheral blood, taken 28 days after the second AZD1222 dose. Read as DNA, the sequence is TGTGCCAGTAGTGGAACAGGGGGAATGGGTCAGCCCCAGCATTTT. This translates into CASSGTGGMGQPQHF.